The rows below give T cell receptor beta chains drawn from one sample of a study of blood T cell repertoires in COVID-19. Method: immunoSEQ multiplex PCR; TCRdb's copy keeps in-frame clones and lacks some. The sample yields 60,000 to 65,000 clones, 84% seen once. Sequencing was done on a sample of peripheral blood. The receptors were sampled from a woman in her sixties or seventies with acute or convalescent COVID-19. Both conserved end residues are part of each CDR3. Fields, in order: V gene, D gene, J gene, clone size, CDR3 DNA, CDR3 protein. D genes are given only for firm matches. Not every row has a clone size; where given, it reads once, few, many or a size class.

TRBV29-1,-,TRBJ1-4,-,TGCAGCGTTTGCGAAACTAATGAAAAACTGTTTTTT,CSVCETNEKLFF
TRBV2,-,TRBJ2-3,-,TGTGCCAGCAGCCGATCTAGCGCAGATACGCAGTATTTT,CASSRSSADTQYF
TRBV2,-,TRBJ1-4,-,TGTGCCAGCAGTGGACCGACAGAAACACTGTTTTTT,CASSGPTETLFF
TRBV27,TRBD1,TRBJ1-1,-,TGTGCCAGCAGTCTGGGGACAGGGTGGGGGACTGAAGCTTTCTTT,CASSLGTGWGTEAFF
TRBV19,TRBD2,TRBJ2-7,once,TGTGCCAGTAGTGGGGGGGATACGCAGTACTTC,CASSGGDTQYF
TRBV9,-,TRBJ1-2,-,TGTGCCAGCAGCGTCGCGGGGGTTGGGGGCTACACCTTC,CASSVAGVGGYTF
TRBV3-1/TRBV3-2,-,TRBJ1-2,-,TGTGCCAGCAGCCATTATGCGGAGGACTATGGCTACACCTTC,CASSHYAEDYGYTF
TRBV2,-,TRBJ1-6,-,TGTGCCAGCAGTCCCCGCCGGACGGGAGTTAATTCACCCCTCCACTTT,CASSPRRTGVNSPLHF
TRBV11-3,-,TRBJ2-1,-,TGTGCCAGCAGCTTAGGCGTGAGTGGAGAGAATGAGCAGTTCTTC,CASSLGVSGENEQFF
TRBV5-6,TRBD1,TRBJ1-2,-,TGTGCCAGCAGAATGCCCGGGACAGGGAATGGCTACACCTTC,CASRMPGTGNGYTF
TRBV9,-,TRBJ2-3,-,TGTGCCAGCAGCCCCATGTCAGCAAGCGCAGATACGCAGTATTTT,CASSPMSASADTQYF
TRBV19,-,TRBJ1-1,-,TGTGCCAGTAGTTATTGGGCGGGGAACACTGAAGCTTTCTTT,CASSYWAGNTEAFF
TRBV5-1,-,TRBJ2-2,few,TGCGCCAGCAGCTTGCAGGTGAACGGGGAGCTGTTTTTT,CASSLQVNGELFF
TRBV6-1,-,TRBJ1-3,-,TGTGCCAGCAGTGAAGAGGCACAGGGACGATCCGGAAACACCATATATTTT,CASSEEAQGRSGNTIYF
TRBV9,-,TRBJ1-2,-,TGTGCCAGCCGACCCTCCCCCGGGACTGACTATGGCTACACCTTC,CASRPSPGTDYGYTF
TRBV9,-,TRBJ2-7,-,TGTGCCAGCAGCGCTGGACAGAGGACCTACGAGCAGTACTTC,CASSAGQRTYEQYF
TRBV21-1,-,TRBJ2-7,once,TGTGCCAGCAGCATGGGGGCAGGACGTCCGGGGGAGCAGTACTTC,CASSMGAGRPGEQYF
TRBV7-8,TRBD1,TRBJ1-1,-,TGTGCCAGCAGCCCTGGGACAGCGAACACTGAAGCTTTCTTT,CASSPGTANTEAFF
TRBV5-5,-,TRBJ1-5,-,TGTGCCAGCAGCTTGGCGGGAGGTCAGCCCCAGCATTTT,CASSLAGGQPQHF
TRBV6-5,TRBD1,TRBJ1-4,-,TGTGCCAGCAGGACCTCACAGGGGGCTAATGAAAAACTGTTTTTT,CASRTSQGANEKLFF
TRBV4-1,TRBD2,TRBJ2-3,-,TGCGCCAGCAGCCGAGGACTAGCGGGCACAGATACGCAGTATTTT,CASSRGLAGTDTQYF
TRBV10-3,TRBD1,TRBJ1-1,-,TGTGCCATCAGAGGGACAGGTCAGGTTCGGACTGAAGCTTTCTTT,CAIRGTGQVRTEAFF
TRBV19,-,TRBJ2-2,-,TGTGCCAGTAGTTCAGGGCAGGCCGGGGAGCTGTTTTTT,CASSSGQAGELFF